The 17 T cell receptor beta chains listed next were all sequenced from one sample in a study of STAT5B mutations in CD4+ large granular lymphocyte leukemia. Produced via immunoSEQ multiplex PCR; TCRdb's table is partial and in-frame only. The table includes approximately 30,000 clones, approximately 67% detected once. The source material was CD4+ T cells from blood buffy coats. These receptors all come from a human donor in good health.

This clone came up a few times. DNA for the CDR3: TGTGCCAGCAGCGTAGGAACAGGGACGAATTCACCCCTCCACTTT. Translated: CASSVGTGTNSPLHF. This chain links TRBV9 with TRBJ1-6; D may be TRBD1 (6 bases). This CDR3 is built from 15 residues. V was shortened by 0 bases and J by 7 bases, with 11 bases between the two germline ends. CDR1 SGDLS and CDR2 YYNGEE come from the germline V gene.

This clone has only a few counts. The V call is TRBV5-1, the J call TRBJ2-3; D perhaps matches TRBD2 (5 bases). V lost 6 bases, J lost 0 bases, and 5 bases lay in between. The CDR3 is 12 amino acids. Germline V gene data show CDR1 as SGHRS and CDR2 as YFSETQ. CDR3 amino acids: CASTGSTDTQYF. CDR3 bases: TGCGCCAGCACGGGGAGCACAGATACGCAGTATTTT.

This clone was found once. This chain links TRBV13 with TRBJ1-6; no clear D gene. The length of the CDR3 is 16 residues. Per germline, CDR1 PRHDT and CDR2 FYEKMQ (reference sequence). The germline V and J ends were trimmed by 3 bases and 6 bases, with 15 bases remaining between them. The CDR3, as DNA: TGTGCCAGCAGCTTTAATCCGGGCAGTCCTAATTCACCCCTCCACTTT. It encodes CASSFNPGSPNSPLHF.

The chain uses TRBV19 and TRBJ2-3; 13 bases match TRBD2. The germline V gene encodes CDR1 LNHDA and CDR2 SQIVND (reference sequence). CDR3 length equals 16 residues. The V segment lost 1 base and the J segment 5 bases; nucleotides outside the gene matches: 3. CDR3 protein: CASSIGTSGGLDTQYF. CDR3 coding DNA: TGTGCCAGTAGTATAGGGACTAGCGGGGGACTAGATACGCAGTATTTT.

The V call is TRBV10-3, the J call TRBJ2-1; 9 bases align to TRBD2. The germline V gene has CDR1 ENHRY and CDR2 SYGVKD. With 6 bases clipped from V and 9 bases from J, the junction kept 15 bases outside the gene matches. This CDR3 contains 16 residues. The CDR3 region is CAIRVSGGLSGTEQFF. For the CDR3, the DNA is TGTGCCATCAGGGTTAGCGGGGGACTCAGCGGTACTGAGCAGTTCTTC.

This clone counts as medium-sized. This chain uses TRBV7-6 with TRBJ2-1; TRBD2 is a possible D gene (7 bases). From germline, CDR1 is SGHVS and CDR2 FNYEAQ. CDR3 length: 13 amino acids. Trimming took 0 bases from V and 9 from J, leaving 9 bases between them. The chain's CDR3 is CASSLAGGPEQFF. In nucleotides, the CDR3 is TGTGCCAGCAGCTTAGCGGGGGGGCCTGAGCAGTTCTTC.

This clone was counted once. The chain has TRBV4-3 and TRBJ2-1, with 8 positions matching TRBD2. CDR1 LGHNA and CDR2 YSLEER come from the germline V gene. The CDR3 is 17 residues long. J was trimmed by 7 bases and V by 0 bases; bases with no gene match: 11. The CDR3 DNA reads TGCGCCAGCAGCCAAGATATCCGGGGGGGCCTAGGTAATGAGCAGTTCTTC. This sequence encodes CASSQDIRGGLGNEQFF.

The chain links TRBV15 to TRBJ2-7; D ambiguous. Looked up from germline, CDR1 is LNHNV and CDR2 is YYDKDF (reference sequence). Trimming removed 6 bases at V and 3 bases at J, with 15 bases between. The CDR3 contains 14 residues. CDR3 in amino acids: CATRGGHPNYEQYF. In DNA, the CDR3 is TGTGCCACCAGGGGTGGCCACCCTAACTACGAGCAGTACTTC.

This chain links TRBV6-1 with TRBJ1-4; no definite D call. CDR1 is MNHNS and CDR2 is SASEGT in the germline V gene. The V gene lost 7 bases and the J gene lost 8 bases, with 20 bases spanning the gap. CDR3 length equals 15 residues. In DNA, the CDR3 is TGTGCCAGCAAGGTACAGCACACGATTCAGGAAAAACTGTTTTTT. Its protein product is CASKVQHTIQEKLFF.

The DNA of the CDR3 is TGTGCCAGCTCCCAGGGACGGGTTAATGAAAAACTGTTTTTT. Its protein is CASSQGRVNEKLFF. The gene calls are TRBV18 and TRBJ1-4; perhaps TRBD1 as D (5 bases). Germline lookup yields CDR1 KGHSH and CDR2 LQKENI. The V gene lost 6 bases and the J gene lost 4 bases, with 12 bases spanning the gap. The CDR3 is made up of 14 amino acids.

The genes are TRBV5-8 and TRBJ2-7; possibly TRBD1 or TRBD2 for D (5 bases each). The CDR3 contains 14 residues. CDR1 and CDR2 from the germline V gene are SGHTS and YDEGEE. V lost 4 bases, J lost 2 bases, and 13 bases lay in between. The CDR3 here is CASSRRDLTYEQYF. The CDR3 coding sequence is TGTGCCAGCAGCCGCCGGGACCTTACCTACGAGCAGTACTTC.

A single count supports this clone. This CDR3 is CASSFSGQQETQYF. CDR3 in DNA: TGTGCCAGCAGTTTCTCTGGACAGCAAGAGACCCAGTACTTC. The chain couples TRBV27 to TRBJ2-5; D might be TRBD1 (6 bases). This CDR3 has 14 residues. Germline V gene sequence: CDR1 MNHEY, CDR2 SMNVEV (reference sequence). Trimming cost V 3 bases and J 2 bases, with 10 bases left between them.

The J gene is TRBJ2-5, the V gene TRBV2, with D tentatively TRBD2 (5 bases). The DNA end is a closer match to TRBJ2-7, so the J assignment may be wrong. The CDR3 consists of 12 residues. The germline V gene encodes CDR1 SNHLY and CDR2 FYNNEI. CDR3 protein: CASKRGPYEQYF. As DNA, the CDR3 is TGTGCCAGCAAGAGAGGGCCTTACGAGCAGTACTTC.

The J gene is TRBJ1-4, the V gene TRBV5-1, with D possibly being TRBD1 (5 bases). This CDR3 is built from 13 residues. Trimming pared 2 bases from V and 5 bases from J, leaving 7 bases between. Germline assignment: CDR1 SGHRS and CDR2 YFSETQ. CDR3 residues: CASSLSGNEKLFF. In DNA, the CDR3 is TGCGCCAGCAGCTTATCAGGGAATGAAAAACTGTTTTTT. Filled out from reference TRBV5-1 and TRBJ1-4, the complete variable domain reads KAGVTQTPRYLIKTRGQQVTLSCSPISGHRSVSWYQQTPGQGLQFLFEYFSETQRNKGNFPGRFSGRQFSNSRSEMNVSTLELGDSALYLCASSLSGNEKLFFGSGTQLSVL.

This clone was found a few times. The DNA for the CDR3 is TGTGCCAGCAGCTTGAGCGGACCCCGCTATGGCTACACCTTC. It codes for CASSLSGPRYGYTF. The chain combines TRBV11-2 with TRBJ1-2, with D unclear. The V end was cut by 3 bases, the J end by 4 bases, with 12 bases between. Germline values: CDR1 SGHAT, CDR2 FQNNGV. The CDR3 consists of 14 residues.

Within the sample, this clone is medium-sized. The rearrangement links TRBV19 to TRBJ1-2, with 9 bases aligning to TRBD1. CDR1 and CDR2 from the germline V gene are LNHDA and SQIVND (reference sequence). The CDR3 loop spans 18 amino acids. J lost 5 bases, V lost 6 bases, and 19 bases had no gene match. CDR3 DNA sequence: TGTGCCAGTAGGATGACTACCTTGGGACAGGGCGTTGGATATGGCTACACCTTC. Amino acid sequence: CASRMTTLGQGVGYGYTF.

In its sample, this clone was seen a few times. The rearrangement links TRBV2 to TRBJ1-6, with unresolved D. V shed 0 bases and J shed 7 bases, with 13 bases lying between them. The CDR3 consists of 16 residues. Germline V lookup: CDR1 SNHLY, CDR2 FYNNEI. The CDR3 here is CASSEALAPTNSPLHF. The CDR3 DNA is TGTGCCAGCAGTGAAGCGCTGGCACCGACGAATTCACCCCTCCACTTT.